This record concerns one T cell receptor (beta chain) sequence. Treatment in this sample: preoperative locoregional IRX-2 cytokine immunotherapy. TCRdb's table, derived via immunoSEQ multiplex PCR, lists solely in-frame clones and lacks some. The sample shows about 3,700 clones, roughly two thirds of them seen only once. V lost 0 bases and J 5 bases, leaving 7 bases between the germline ends. The CDR3 is made up of 14 amino acids. The germline V gene has CDR1 LNHDA and CDR2 SQIVND (reference sequence). These data are taken from a study of preoperative IRX-2 immunotherapy in early breast cancer. Sequences were derived from tumor tissue, sampled after IRX-2 immunotherapy. The receptor's source is a human donor with breast cancer. This chain connects TRBV19 to TRBJ2-2; no definite D call. The CDR3 sequence: CASSIDRRTGELFF. The CDR3 DNA reads TGTGCCAGTAGTATAGATCGCCGTACCGGGGAGCTGTTTTTT.